This T cell receptor (beta chain) was found in a study of beta chain features in type 1 diabetes. Study summary: Cells sorted and examined across all samples totaled almost 110 million.

Isolated RNA was reverse transcribed in full, so expressed TCRB transcripts were sequenced. Repertoires were generated with immunoSEQ multiplex PCR, while TCRdb's copy carries only in-frame clones and drops some. This table holds hundreds of thousands of clones, around 30% found once. Study-wide results and caveats: A pattern of fewer insertions and more deletions at VDJ junctions was seen in type 1 diabetes patients.

The CDR3 length is 16 residues. CDR1 and CDR2 from the germline V gene are SGHNT and YENEEA. Trimming cost V 5 bases and J 6 bases; bases outside gene matches: 12. Regarding this clone: What it binds is unknown.

Cells sorted by CD45RO/CCR7/CD25/CD127/CD95/CD27 comprised CD4+ naive, central memory, regulatory and stem cell-like memory cells. Sequencing was performed on naive CD4+ T cells from blood. The clonotype was recovered from a man aged 18-30 years in good health. V gene TRBV11-3 combines with J gene TRBJ2-1, with 8 nucleotides matching TRBD2. CDR3 sequence reads: CASSEGLAGHLNEQFF. The CDR3 bases are TGTGCCAGCAGCGAGGGGCTAGCGGGCCACCTCAATGAGCAGTTCTTC.